The 8 T cell receptor beta chains in this list originate from one sample, sequenced in a study of blood T cell repertoires in COVID-19. Profiling relied on immunoSEQ multiplex PCR, and the TCRdb table lists in-frame clones only, not all of them. The table shows 100,000 or so clones, with around 90% occurring only once. Source material: peripheral blood. The source is a man aged 50-60 years with active or convalescent COVID-19.

A single count supports this clone. This sequence joins TRBV10-1 and TRBJ2-3; possible D gene TRBD1, 6 bases. Germline V CDR1 and CDR2: WNHNN, SYGVQD (reference sequence). The CDR3 sequence is 14 residues long. The ends were cut back, 3 bases at V and 2 bases at J, with 9 bases in the middle. CDR3 sequence reads: CASSEGGFTDTQYF. Here the CDR3 DNA reads TGCGCCAGCAGTGAAGGGGGTTTCACAGATACGCAGTATTTT.

The genes are TRBV29-1 and TRBJ2-3; TRBD1 matches 7 bases. The trim removed 4 bases at V and 3 bases at J, leaving 4 bases unmatched. The CDR3 loop spans 13 amino acids. The germline gives CDR1 SQVTM, CDR2 ANQGSEA. The CDR3 sequence: CSVVGRGTDTQYF. CDR3 DNA: TGCAGCGTTGTCGGCAGGGGGACAGATACGCAGTATTTT.

This chain links TRBV28 with TRBJ1-2; D is uncertain. Trimming pared 2 bases from V and 2 bases from J, leaving 6 bases between. Looked up from germline, CDR1 is MDHEN and CDR2 is SYDVKM. There are 13 residues in the CDR3. CDR3 sequence reads: CASSLPVNYGYTF. In DNA form, the CDR3 reads TGTGCCAGCAGTTTACCTGTCAACTATGGCTACACCTTC.

This clone came up once. CDR3 residues: CASSLGGVIVTEGLFF. For the CDR3, the DNA is TGTGCCAGCAGCCTGGGGGGGGTGATAGTGACTGAAGGACTGTTTTTT. V and J are TRBV5-4 and TRBJ1-4; TRBD1 might be the D (5 bases). Germline V lookup: CDR1 SGHNT, CDR2 YYREEE (reference sequence). This CDR3 contains 16 residues. V was cut by 4 bases and J by 13 bases, with 26 bases left in between.

The V call is TRBV3-1 (or the pseudogene TRBV3-2), the J call TRBJ1-1; D might be TRBD1 (6 bases). This CDR3 region has 13 residues. CDR1 and CDR2 from the germline V gene are LGHDT and YNNKEL (reference sequence). Trimming removed 4 bases at V and 5 bases at J, with 11 bases between. The CDR3 region is CASSLDRSTEAFF. The DNA of the CDR3 is TGTGCCAGCAGCCTCGACAGGAGTACTGAAGCTTTCTTT.

J is TRBJ2-6 and V is TRBV28, with D uncertain. The CDR3 loop spans 16 amino acids. Per germline, CDR1 MDHEN and CDR2 SYDVKM. V lost 3 bases and J 4 bases, leaving 13 bases between the germline ends. The CDR3 nucleotides read TGTGCCAGCAGTTTTTCCCAGGCCGACGGGGCCAACGTCCTGACTTTC. Residues: CASSFSQADGANVLTF.

The chain links TRBV28 to TRBJ1-5; 8 bases fit TRBD1. CDR1 and CDR2 (germline): MDHEN, SYDVKM. V trimming: 6 bases; J trimming: 7 bases; junction bases outside the gene matches: 5. The length of the CDR3 is 13 residues. The CDR3 DNA reads TGTGCCAGCAGACCAGGGGGCCGGCAGCCCCAGCATTTT. This sequence encodes CASRPGGRQPQHF.

The V and J genes are TRBV4-3 and TRBJ2-3; 7 nucleotides agree with TRBD2. Trimming at V came to 4 bases and at J to 5 bases, leaving 12 bases not matched to a gene. Looked up from germline, CDR1 is LGHNA and CDR2 is YSLEER. This CDR3 contains 16 residues. The CDR3 reads CASSRLAGGSVDTQYF. DNA of the CDR3: TGCGCCAGCAGCCGGCTAGCCGGGGGGAGCGTAGATACGCAGTATTTT.